This note documents a single TCR beta chain sequence. What it binds is not known. The V end lost 4 bases, the J end lost 0 bases, and 12 bases lay between the germline ends. The CDR3 length is 15 residues. Germline loops: CDR1 SQVTM, CDR2 ANQGSEA. The source of the sample is a study of beta chain features in type 1 diabetes. Per donor, one heparinised blood draw averaged about 116 mL. Populations isolated by sorting all had purity greater than 95%. General study results and limits: Shortening of TCRB CDR3s, moderate but significant, appeared in all four CD4+ subsets of Type 1 diabetes patients. Any HLA-type effect on TCRB rearrangement remained unresolved here. Across patients, naive, central memory and Treg TCRB repertoires exhibited apparently greater similarity than was observed across healthy donors.

Expressed TCRB transcripts were sequenced because the isolated RNA had all been reverse transcribed beforehand. Clones were sequenced by immunoSEQ multiplex PCR, and TCRdb holds only the in-frame ones, with some missing. Of approximately 260,000 clones detected, about 23% appear once; the ten largest clones hold 0.012%. Sequenced: naive CD4+ T cells from blood. The receptor was derived from a woman aged 25-40 years with type 1 diabetes. This chain joins TRBV29-1 and TRBJ2-2; perhaps TRBD1 as D (5 bases). The CDR3 is CSVVRQGTNTGELFF. CDR3 coding DNA: TGCAGCGTTGTTCGCCAGGGAACGAACACCGGGGAGCTGTTTTTT.